These 21 T cell receptor beta chains came from one sample sequenced in a study of CD8 T cells in Susac syndrome. The authors reverse transcribed roughly 0.45 to 1 ug RNA with random hexamers. TCRdb re-analysed the immunoSEQ multiplex PCR reads in MiXCR, keeping a single row per CDR3 protein. The table records hundreds of thousands of distinct CDR3 sequences, about 85% of them present only once. The material sequenced was CD8+ T cells from PBMCs. These receptors were obtained from a human donor with multiple sclerosis.

The chain joins TRBV4-1 to TRBJ2-1; D gene uncertain. This CDR3 has 12 amino acids. The germline V gene has CDR1 MGHRA and CDR2 YSYEKL. The V and J ends lost 3 bases and 8 bases respectively, with 8 bases between them. CDR3 coding DNA: TGCGCCAGCAGCCATCCGCGCGATGAGCAGTTCTTC. Protein product: CASSHPRDEQFF.

This chain uses TRBV7-2 with TRBJ2-1; TRBD2 agrees at 14 bases. This CDR3 is built from 18 residues. Trimming cost V 5 bases and J 4 bases; bases outside gene matches: 10. The germline V gene encodes CDR1 SGHTA and CDR2 FQGNSA. CDR3 sequence reads: CASSDGLAGGVEYNEQFF. In DNA form, the CDR3 reads TGTGCCAGCAGCGATGGACTAGCGGGAGGAGTGGAGTACAATGAGCAGTTCTTC. Supplemented by reference TRBV7-2 and TRBJ2-1, the full variable domain reads GAGVSQSPSNKVTEKGKDVELRCDPISGHTALYWYRQSLGQGLEFLIYFQGNSAPDKSGLPSDRFSAERTGGSVSTLTIQRTQQEDSAVYLCASSDGLAGGVEYNEQFFGPGTRLTVL.

The V gene is TRBV12-3 or TRBV12-4, the J gene TRBJ2-7, with D perhaps TRBD1 or TRBD2 (5 bases each). The CDR3 covers 15 residues. Trimming took off 7 bases at V and 4 bases at J, with 20 bases between the two ends. Here the CDR3 DNA reads TGTGCCAGCACCAGTGCCCGGGACCGATCGTACGAGCAGTACTTC. Translating it yields CASTSARDRSYEQYF.

The chain couples TRBV7-9 to TRBJ2-7; D unresolved. The V end was cut by 1 base, the J end by 4 bases, with 14 bases between. Germline CDR1 is SEHNR and CDR2 is FQNEAQ (reference sequence). This CDR3 has 15 residues. The CDR3 region has the DNA TGTGCCAGCAGCTTAGGAGACACCTTTCAATACGAGCAGTACTTC. Amino acids: CASSLGDTFQYEQYF. Together with reference TRBV7-9 and TRBJ2-7, the CDR3 gives the full variable domain: DTGVSQNPRHKITKRGQNVTFRCDPISEHNRLYWYRQTLGQGPEFLTYFQNEAQLEKSRLLSDRFSAERPKGSFSTLEIQRTEQGDSAMYLCASSLGDTFQYEQYFGPGTRLTVT.

The gene calls are TRBV19 and TRBJ1-5; 9 nucleotides line up with TRBD1. Germline-derived CDR1 and CDR2 are LNHDA and SQIVND (reference sequence). This CDR3 spans 15 amino acids. Trimming cost V 6 bases and J 3 bases; bases outside gene matches: 6. CDR3 nucleotides: TGTGCCAGTAGATTGGGACAGGGACCCAATCAGCCCCAGCATTTT. Residues: CASRLGQGPNQPQHF. The entire variable domain, with the rest obtained from reference TRBV19 and TRBJ1-5, is as follows: DGGITQSPKYLFRKEGQNVTLSCEQNLNHDAMYWYRQDPGQGLRLIYYSQIVNDFQKGDIAEGYSVSREKKESFPLTVTSAQKNPTAFYLCASRLGQGPNQPQHFGDGTRLSIL.

The CDR3 sequence is CASSPTRQGPSNEQFF. The DNA of the CDR3 is TGTGCCAGCAGTCCTACGAGACAGGGACCCAGCAATGAGCAGTTCTTC. The chain links TRBV6-4 to TRBJ2-1; 7 bases line up with TRBD1. The CDR3 is 16 amino acids. Losses at the gene ends were 5 bases for V and 6 bases for J; bases not matched to a gene: 13. Germline assignment: CDR1 MRHNA and CDR2 SNTAGT.

The chain couples TRBV9 to TRBJ2-5; D is unresolved. Trimming stripped 1 base from V and 1 base from J, with 8 bases between. CDR1 is SGDLS, CDR2 YYNGEE, per germline. This CDR3 has 14 residues. The CDR3 sequence is CASSVWTSQETQYF. Here the CDR3 DNA reads TGTGCCAGCAGCGTATGGACCTCCCAAGAGACCCAGTACTTC. The whole variable domain, remainder taken from reference TRBV9 and TRBJ2-5, is DSGVTQTPKHLITATGQRVTLRCSPRSGDLSVYWYQQSLDQGLQFLIQYYNGEERAKGNILERFSAQQFPDLHSELNLSSLELGDSALYFCASSVWTSQETQYFGPGTRLLVL.

The V and J genes are TRBV28 and TRBJ2-2; the D is unclear. CDR1 MDHEN and CDR2 SYDVKM come from the germline V gene. The V end lost 5 bases, the J end lost 0 bases, and 7 bases lay between the germline ends. This CDR3 spans 14 amino acids. CDR3 in amino acids: CASSPWANTGELFF. Here the CDR3 DNA reads TGTGCCAGCAGTCCCTGGGCGAACACCGGGGAGCTGTTTTTT.

The chain is built from TRBV20-1 and TRBJ1-1, with D maybe TRBD1 (5 bases). The CDR3 runs to 13 residues. Germline V gives CDR1 DFQATT, CDR2 SNEGSKA (reference sequence). V dropped 3 bases and J dropped 7 bases, with 15 bases sitting between them. As DNA, the CDR3 is TGCAGTGCTAGTTCTCCGTTGGGGGGTGAAGCTTTCTTT. It is translated as CSASSPLGGEAFF.

J is TRBJ1-1 and V is TRBV3-1; tentative D call: TRBD1 (5 bases). The V end was cut by 0 bases, the J end by 4 bases, with 6 bases between. Germline V lookup: CDR1 LGHDT, CDR2 YNNKEL (reference sequence). The CDR3 spans 13 residues. Here the CDR3 DNA reads TGTGCCAGCAGCCAAGAAGGGGTCACTGAAGCTTTCTTT. Its protein product is CASSQEGVTEAFF.

This chain links TRBV3-1 with TRBJ1-1; the D gene is possibly TRBD1 (5 bases). Germline CDR1 and CDR2: LGHDT and YNNKEL (reference sequence). CDR3 length: 15 amino acids. V was clipped by 1 base and J by 5 bases, with 14 bases between them. The DNA of the CDR3 is TGTGCCAGCAGCCAAGTTAAGCCGGGGGAGACTGAAGCTTTCTTT. Translating gives CASSQVKPGETEAFF. Combining the CDR3 with reference TRBV3-1 and TRBJ1-1 gives the whole variable domain DTAVSQTPKYLVTQMGNDKSIKCEQNLGHDTMYWYKQDSKKFLKIMFSYNNKELIINETVPNRFSPKSPDKAHLNLHINSLELGDSAVYFCASSQVKPGETEAFFGQGTRLTVV.

This chain connects TRBV6-4 to TRBJ2-3, with 12 nucleotides matching TRBD2. Germline lookup yields CDR1 MRHNA and CDR2 SNTAGT. V shed 8 bases and J 0 bases; nucleotides not matched to a gene: 3. CDR3 length: 15 residues. The CDR3 is CASAGTSGSTDTQYF. CDR3 sequence (DNA): TGTGCCAGCGCCGGGACTAGCGGGAGCACAGATACGCAGTATTTT.

The chain combines TRBV29-1 with TRBJ1-2; 9 bases agree with TRBD1. CDR1 SQVTM and CDR2 ANQGSEA come from the germline V gene. V shed 3 bases, J shed 8 bases, and the junction held 22 bases outside the gene matches. CDR3 size: 18 residues. The CDR3 is CSVETTEKDRDRVGGYTF. The CDR3 coding sequence is TGCAGCGTTGAGACGACGGAGAAAGACCGGGACAGGGTTGGAGGCTACACCTTC.

The CDR3 region has the DNA TGCAGTGCCCCGAGATTCAGGGTGCCTGAAGCTTTCTTT. Its protein product is CSAPRFRVPEAFF. The V and J genes are TRBV20-1 and TRBJ1-1; tentative D call: TRBD1 (5 bases). CDR3 size: 13 residues. The germline gives CDR1 DFQATT, CDR2 SNEGSKA (reference sequence). The germline V and J ends were trimmed by 6 bases and 6 bases, with 17 bases remaining between them.

This CDR3 is CASSLAGIGSYEQYF. The CDR3 DNA follows: TGTGCCAGCAGTTTGGCAGGGATTGGATCCTACGAGCAGTACTTC. The rearrangement uses TRBV27 and TRBJ2-7, with a tentative D call TRBD1 (5 bases). The V gene's germline CDR1 is MNHEY and CDR2 SMNVEV (reference sequence). Trimming took off 3 bases at V and 1 base at J, with 13 bases between the two ends. This CDR3 spans 15 amino acids.

The V call is TRBV12-3 or TRBV12-4, the J call TRBJ1-2; D gene uncertain. V was trimmed by 3 bases and J by 2 bases, leaving 13 bases between them. The CDR3 loop spans 15 amino acids. Here the CDR3 reads CASSLNPSGNYGYTF. In DNA form, the CDR3 reads TGTGCCAGCAGTTTGAATCCGTCGGGAAACTATGGCTACACCTTC.

J is TRBJ1-1 and V is TRBV28; D may be TRBD1 (5 bases). Germline assignment: CDR1 MDHEN and CDR2 SYDVKM. The CDR3 is made up of 17 amino acids. Trimming removed 2 bases at V and 7 bases at J, with 23 bases between. This CDR3 reads CASSLGFKVDTPYEAFF. The CDR3 region has the DNA TGTGCCAGCAGTTTAGGTTTCAAGGTGGACACCCCTTATGAAGCTTTCTTT.

This clonotype was seen once. The chain recombines TRBV7-9 with TRBJ1-4; D not resolved. The CDR3 runs 16 residues. The V end was cut by 4 bases, the J end by 8 bases, with 20 bases between. Germline values: CDR1 SEHNR, CDR2 FQNEAQ (reference sequence). In nucleotides, the CDR3 is TGTGCCAGCAGCTCGGATCACACCTCTTGGAGGGAAAAACTGTTTTTT. Translation: CASSSDHTSWREKLFF.

As DNA, the CDR3 is TGTGCCAGCGCCTCGGTCGGCGGGAGTTTGCAAACCCAGTACTTC. Amino acid sequence: CASASVGGSLQTQYF. This chain connects TRBV27 to TRBJ2-5, with 7 bases aligning to TRBD2. The J segment lost 8 bases and the V segment lost 8 bases, leaving 17 bases of the junction unmatched. The CDR3 loop spans 15 amino acids. The germline V gene encodes CDR1 MNHEY and CDR2 SMNVEV (reference sequence).

This chain uses TRBV27 with TRBJ1-2; TRBD1 might be the D (6 bases). Germline CDR1 reads MNHEY; CDR2 reads SMNVEV (reference sequence). V was pared by 8 bases and J by 4 bases, with 14 bases between. CDR3 length: 13 amino acids. DNA for the CDR3: TGTGCCAGCGGCTGGGGGCCAATCTATGGCTACACCTTC. Protein: CASGWGPIYGYTF.

The chain links TRBV5-1 to TRBJ2-7, with D tentatively TRBD2 (7 bases). V was cut by 1 base and J by 3 bases, with 14 bases left in between. The CDR3 length is 15 residues. The V gene's germline CDR1 is SGHRS and CDR2 YFSETQ. The CDR3 DNA reads as TGCGCCAGCAGCTTGTGGGGGGGCCATAGCTACGAGCAGTACTTC. Protein: CASSLWGGHSYEQYF.